A single sample gave rise to the 29 T cell receptor beta chains below, sequenced in a study of blood T cell repertoires in COVID-19. Repertoires were generated with immunoSEQ multiplex PCR, while TCRdb's copy carries only in-frame clones and drops some. The sample includes more than 85,000 clones, about 83% seen only once; the top ten take over 9.5%. Source material: peripheral blood. The receptors come from a man in his forties with active or convalescent COVID-19.

This clone showed up just a few times. V is TRBV25-1 and J is TRBJ2-3, with TRBD1 identical over 7 bases. Looked up from germline, CDR1 is MGHDK and CDR2 is SYGVNS. This CDR3 is built from 15 residues. Trimming took 7 bases from V and 0 from J; bases not matched to a gene: 7. The CDR3 DNA follows: TGTGCCAGCATGAGACAGGGACGGAGCACAGATACGCAGTATTTT. This sequence encodes CASMRQGRSTDTQYF.

V usage is TRBV6-5 and J usage is TRBJ2-7; 10 positions agree with TRBD1. CDR1 is MNHEY and CDR2 is SVGAGI in the germline V gene. Trimming removed 6 bases from V and 0 bases from J; junction bases left unmatched: 2. CDR3 size: 14 residues. The CDR3 nucleotides are TGTGCCAGCAGCGGGACAGGGGTCTCCTACGAGCAGTACTTC. Its protein is CASSGTGVSYEQYF.

This sequence joins TRBV27 and TRBJ2-7, with 10 bases aligning to TRBD1. Germline V CDR1 and CDR2: MNHEY, SMNVEV (reference sequence). CDR3 length: 14 residues. V lost 6 bases, J lost 3 bases, and 5 bases stayed unmatched. The CDR3: CASSADRGVYEQYF. In DNA, the CDR3 is TGTGCCAGCAGCGCGGACAGGGGGGTCTACGAGCAGTACTTC.

The chain links TRBV6-5 to TRBJ1-3, with D perhaps TRBD1 (5 bases). V lost 4 bases, J lost 4 bases, and 14 bases lay in between. This CDR3 is 15 amino acids long. Germline V gene data show CDR1 as MNHEY and CDR2 as SVGAGI. The CDR3 protein is CASSSAGLGGNTIYF. The CDR3 nucleotides read TGTGCCAGCAGTTCGGCGGGGCTCGGAGGAAACACCATATATTTT.

CDR3 sequence reads: CSVEDQRGQRASYGYTF. The CDR3 DNA reads as TGCAGCGTTGAAGATCAAAGAGGCCAGCGCGCCTCCTATGGCTACACCTTC. The J gene is TRBJ1-2, the V gene TRBV29-1; D is uncertain. This CDR3 contains 17 residues. The germline V gene has CDR1 SQVTM and CDR2 ANQGSEA. V was trimmed by 0 bases and J by 4 bases, leaving 21 bases between them.

This clone was found once. This chain connects TRBV5-5 to TRBJ1-4; 7 bases are a match to TRBD1. V trimming: 1 base; J trimming: 6 bases; junction bases outside the gene matches: 6. The CDR3 consists of 15 residues. CDR1 is SGHKS, CDR2 YYEKEE, per germline (reference sequence). CDR3 in amino acids: CASSLLRGRDEKLFF. CDR3 sequence (DNA): TGTGCCAGCAGCTTGCTTAGGGGGCGAGATGAAAAACTGTTTTTT. The full variable domain, in which reference TRBV5-5 and TRBJ1-4 provide the parts outside the CDR3, is DAGVTQSPTHLIKTRGQQVTLRCSPISGHKSVSWYQQVLGQGPQFIFQYYEKEERGRGNFPDRFSARQFPNYSSELNVNALLLGDSALYLCASSLLRGRDEKLFFGSGTQLSVL.

The rearrangement uses TRBV5-4 and TRBJ2-5, with TRBD1 matching 8 bases. The CDR3 sequence is 17 residues long. Germline V gene lookup returns CDR1 SGHNT and CDR2 YYREEE (reference sequence). Germline trimming cut 1 base from V and 5 bases from J; bases unmatched to any gene: 13. In DNA, the CDR3 is TGTGCCAGCAGCTTGCCGGGGCGGCAGGGGGCCACGGAGACCCAGTACTTC. Its translation: CASSLPGRQGATETQYF.

This chain joins TRBV9 and TRBJ1-6; TRBD1 aligns across 7 bases. This CDR3 has 15 amino acids. V was clipped by 0 bases and J by 9 bases; unmatched bases: 6. Germline V gene sequence: CDR1 SGDLS, CDR2 YYNGEE. CDR3 sequence: CASSVGRDSISPLHF. In nucleotides, the CDR3 is TGTGCCAGCAGCGTAGGTCGGGACAGCATTTCACCCCTCCACTTT. Supplemented by reference TRBV9 and TRBJ1-6, the full variable domain reads DSGVTQTPKHLITATGQRVTLRCSPRSGDLSVYWYQQSLDQGLQFLIQYYNGEERAKGNILERFSAQQFPDLHSELNLSSLELGDSALYFCASSVGRDSISPLHFGNGTRLTVT.

This clone is a singleton in its sample. The chain carries TRBV5-1 and TRBJ1-2; 9 bases line up with TRBD1. The length of the CDR3 is 15 residues. The germline V gene has CDR1 SGHRS and CDR2 YFSETQ. The V gene end was trimmed by 0 bases and the J gene end by 8 bases; junction bases not matched to a gene: 8. The CDR3 loop reads CASSLAMTGGEGYTF. The DNA for the CDR3 is TGCGCCAGCAGCTTGGCCATGACAGGGGGGGAAGGCTACACCTTC.

The chain couples TRBV30 to TRBJ2-7; 7 bases align to TRBD1. Germline CDR1 reads GTSNPN; CDR2 reads SVGIG (reference sequence). The CDR3 contains 12 residues. The trim removed 3 bases at V and 3 bases at J, leaving 2 bases unmatched. The CDR3 sequence is CAWRQGYYEQYF. The DNA of the CDR3 is TGTGCCTGGAGACAGGGGTACTACGAGCAGTACTTC.

The rearrangement links TRBV5-4 to TRBJ2-7; 7 bases line up with TRBD2. V shed 0 bases and J 7 bases; nucleotides not matched to a gene: 7. The CDR3 loop spans 14 amino acids. Germline values: CDR1 SGHNT, CDR2 YYREEE (reference sequence). The CDR3 reads CASSLDAGVGEQYF. In nucleotides, the CDR3 is TGTGCCAGCAGCTTGGATGCGGGGGTGGGAGAGCAGTACTTC. Full variable domain (missing parts from reference TRBV5-4 and TRBJ2-7): ETGVTQSPTHLIKTRGQQVTLRCSSQSGHNTVSWYQQALGQGPQFIFQYYREEENGRGNFPPRFSGLQFPNYSSELNVNALELDDSALYLCASSLDAGVGEQYFGPGTRLTVT.

This chain uses TRBV5-1 with TRBJ1-1; 10 nucleotides match TRBD1. Germline V CDR1 and CDR2: SGHRS, YFSETQ. Losses at the gene ends were 4 bases for V and 5 bases for J; bases not matched to a gene: 8. CDR3 length: 15 residues. CDR3 amino acids: CASSLTGQGGTEAFF. CDR3 in DNA: TGCGCCAGCAGCCTAACCGGACAGGGGGGGACTGAAGCTTTCTTT.

The CDR3 DNA reads TGTGCCAGCAGCCGACAGGGTGGGAGCACTGAAGCTTTCTTT. Translated, it gives CASSRQGGSTEAFF. The chain carries TRBV11-3 and TRBJ1-1, with 7 bases identical to TRBD1. The CDR3 sequence is 14 residues long. Per the germline V gene, CDR1 is SGHNT and CDR2 is YENEEA. J gave up 4 bases and V 5 bases, and 7 bases lay outside the gene matches. Complete variable domain (other parts from reference TRBV11-3 and TRBJ1-1): EAGVVQSPRYKIIEKKQPVAFWCNPISGHNTLYWYLQNLGQGPELLIRYENEEAVDDSQLPKDRFSAERLKGVDSTLKIQPAELGDSAVYLCASSRQGGSTEAFFGQGTRLTVV.

J is TRBJ2-1 and V is TRBV7-3; D perhaps matches TRBD1 (5 bases). The germline gives CDR1 SGHTA, CDR2 FQGTGA. This CDR3 contains 15 residues. The V gene lost 2 bases and the J gene lost 0 bases, with 8 bases spanning the gap. The CDR3 DNA follows: TGTGCCAGCAGCTTAGACAGAAACTCCTACAATGAGCAGTTCTTC. Its translation is CASSLDRNSYNEQFF.

V is TRBV3-1 (or the pseudogene TRBV3-2) and J is TRBJ1-2; TRBD1 matches at 11 bases. Trimming cost V 8 bases and J 3 bases; bases outside gene matches: 5. This CDR3 spans 14 amino acids. Germline CDR1 is LGHDT and CDR2 is YNNKEL (reference sequence). CDR3 sequence reads: CASGRTGGHYGYTF. The DNA for the CDR3 is TGTGCCAGCGGGAGGACAGGGGGCCACTATGGCTACACCTTC.

This clone was seen just once. The rearrangement joins TRBV6-1 to TRBJ2-3; 16 bases line up with TRBD2. The CDR3 has 18 residues. V dropped 4 bases and J dropped 0; count of bases not matched to a gene: 4. CDR1 is MNHNS and CDR2 is SASEGT in the germline V gene. CDR3 loop: CASSVMGLAGGSTDTQYF. In DNA, the CDR3 is TGTGCCAGCAGTGTAATGGGACTAGCGGGGGGGAGCACAGATACGCAGTATTTT.

The rearrangement joins TRBV14 to TRBJ2-4, with a weak D call TRBD2 (5 bases). Germline V gene lookup returns CDR1 SGHDN and CDR2 FVKESK. The V gene lost 3 bases and the J gene lost 0 bases, with 6 bases spanning the gap. CDR3 length equals 14 residues. CDR3 protein: CASSHGVAKNIQYF. The DNA for the CDR3 is TGTGCCAGCAGCCACGGGGTAGCCAAAAACATTCAGTACTTC.

This clone appeared a few times. V gene TRBV10-2 combines with J gene TRBJ1-1, with 7 bases aligning to TRBD1. The germline CDR1 and CDR2 sequences are WSHSY and SAAADI. V was clipped by 9 bases and J by 0 bases; unmatched bases: 13. CDR3 length: 16 residues. Here the CDR3 DNA reads TGCGCCAGTACAGACAGGGCTCATGTCATGAACACTGAAGCTTTCTTT. Amino acids: CASTDRAHVMNTEAFF.

The chain is built from TRBV7-9 and TRBJ1-1; D uncertain. With 2 bases removed from V and 3 bases from J, the gap between germline ends came to 7 bases. This CDR3 is 13 amino acids long. CDR1 and CDR2 from the germline V gene are SEHNR and FQNEAQ (reference sequence). The CDR3 coding sequence is TGTGCCAGCAGCTTACGGGTAGACACTGAAGCTTTCTTT. It codes for CASSLRVDTEAFF.

This rearrangement joins TRBV7-9 to TRBJ2-3; no clear D. The CDR3 is made up of 11 amino acids. V gave up 7 bases and J gave up 6 bases, with 8 bases separating them. Germline-derived CDR1 and CDR2 are SEHNR and FQNEAQ (reference sequence). The CDR3 sequence is CASTDWDTQYF. For the CDR3, the DNA is TGTGCCAGCACCGACTGGGATACGCAGTATTTT.

The chain employs TRBV6-6 and TRBJ1-1; D unresolved. The CDR3 has 13 residues. Per germline, CDR1 MNHNY and CDR2 SVGAGI (reference sequence). The V end was cut by 6 bases, the J end by 4 bases, with 12 bases between. CDR3 in DNA: TGTGCCAGCAGCCGAAGGGAGGGCACTGAAGCTTTCTTT. Translated: CASSRREGTEAFF.

This chain connects TRBV30 to TRBJ2-7; TRBD1 is a possible D gene (6 bases). Germline V gene sequence: CDR1 GTSNPN, CDR2 SVGIG (reference sequence). The CDR3 has 13 residues. Trimming took 2 bases from V and 8 from J, leaving 16 bases between them. The chain's CDR3 is CAWSNRDMTKQYF. The CDR3 DNA is TGTGCCTGGAGTAACCGGGACATGACTAAGCAGTACTTC.

The gene calls are TRBV27 and TRBJ2-5; TRBD1 agrees at 8 bases. The germline V gene encodes CDR1 MNHEY and CDR2 SMNVEV (reference sequence). This CDR3 has 15 amino acids. Trimming removed 0 bases from V and 3 bases from J; junction bases left unmatched: 3. The CDR3 loop reads CASSLSRTGKETQYF. CDR3 nucleotides: TGTGCCAGCAGTTTATCTCGGACAGGGAAAGAGACCCAGTACTTC.

V gene TRBV6-5 combines with J gene TRBJ1-4, with 10 bases aligning to TRBD1. The CDR3 runs to 14 residues. The V segment lost 5 bases and the J segment 7 bases; nucleotides outside the gene matches: 4. Germline lookup yields CDR1 MNHEY and CDR2 SVGAGI. In DNA, the CDR3 is TGTGCCAGCAGTATCCGGGACAGGGGTGAAAAACTGTTTTTT. Its protein is CASSIRDRGEKLFF.

The chain couples TRBV27 to TRBJ2-7, with a tentative D call TRBD1 (5 bases). The CDR3 extends over 14 amino acids. The V end was cut by 2 bases, the J end by 6 bases, with 14 bases between. Germline CDR1 is MNHEY and CDR2 is SMNVEV (reference sequence). CDR3: CASSLAGPGTEQYF. DNA of the CDR3: TGTGCCAGCAGTTTAGCAGGGCCTGGTACCGAGCAGTACTTC.

This clone has a single count. J is TRBJ2-7 and V is TRBV7-2; 8 bases fit TRBD2. Germline lookup yields CDR1 SGHTA and CDR2 FQGNSA. This CDR3 spans 13 amino acids. Germline trimming cut 0 bases from V and 7 bases from J; bases unmatched to any gene: 2. The CDR3 DNA follows: TGTGCCAGCAGCTTAGCCAGCGGGGGTGAGCAGTACTTC. Its protein product is CASSLASGGEQYF.

The V and J genes are TRBV18 and TRBJ2-5, with TRBD2 matching 7 bases. The trim removed 3 bases at V and 0 bases at J, leaving 10 bases unmatched. The CDR3 consists of 17 residues. CDR1 KGHSH and CDR2 LQKENI come from the germline V gene. CDR3 in DNA: TGTGCCAGCTCACCCTCGGTGGGAGGGTCCTACCAAGAGACCCAGTACTTC. This codes for CASSPSVGGSYQETQYF.

The rearrangement uses TRBV27 and TRBJ1-1; D is possibly TRBD1 (5 bases). In germline, CDR1 is MNHEY, CDR2 SMNVEV (reference sequence). The CDR3 spans 16 residues. The V and J ends lost 4 bases and 5 bases respectively, with 20 bases between them. The CDR3 DNA reads as TGTGCCAGCAGTTCAAAGGCAACAGGTGGTGGGACTGAAGCTTTCTTT. This sequence encodes CASSSKATGGGTEAFF.

The V and J genes are TRBV9 and TRBJ2-2; 16 bases map to TRBD2. V trimming: 6 bases; J trimming: 1 base; junction bases outside the gene matches: 12. This CDR3 contains 20 residues. The germline CDR1 and CDR2 sequences are SGDLS and YYNGEE. CDR3 region: CASNVLPGTSGGVNTGELFF. Here the CDR3 DNA reads TGTGCCAGCAACGTGCTCCCCGGGACTAGCGGGGGGGTGAACACCGGGGAGCTGTTTTTT.